This T cell receptor (beta chain) was profiled in a study of blood T cell repertoires in COVID-19. Overall study: Material from acute and convalescent COVID-19 was sourced from the United States, Italy and Spain.

Only in-frame clones appear in the TCRdb table, and some are missing; sequencing was by immunoSEQ multiplex PCR. The sample has around 68,000 clones; about 90% are singletons. This CDR3 region has 18 residues. The ends lost 4 bases at V and 3 bases at J; junction bases unmatched: 15. In germline, CDR1 is MGHRA, CDR2 YSYEKL. Sequenced: peripheral blood. This chain connects TRBV4-1 to TRBJ2-1, with TRBD1 matching over 7 bases. The clonotype was recovered from a man aged 40-49 years with COVID-19, enrolled during active disease. CDR3 residues: CASSPPPRTGPFYNEQFF. The CDR3 DNA reads TGCGCCAGCAGCCCGCCCCCCAGGACAGGTCCCTTCTACAATGAGCAGTTCTTC.